Described below is a single TCR beta chain sequence and its context. Its specificity is unknown. CDR1 SGHRS and CDR2 YFSETQ come from the germline V gene. The CDR3 runs 14 residues. This sample is part of a study of monozygotic twins with inflammatory bowel disease. Study-level results: A reduction in TCRbeta diversity (inverse Simpson) was seen in IBD patients relative to healthy co-twins.

Used for each TCR library was 3500 ng of total RNA. TCRdb processed the 5' RACE reads again and assigns one entry to each CDR3 protein, with no DNA. This specimen shows 420,000 or so distinct CDR3 sequences; the ten leading clones hold under 3%. Sequencing was done on a sample of blood. This sequence joins TRBV5-1 and TRBJ2-3. This receptor was identified in a human donor with ulcerative colitis or Crohn's disease, or a healthy co-twin of an affected twin (not recorded which). The CDR3 here is CASSLDTNTDTQYF. Supplemented by reference TRBV5-1 and TRBJ2-3, the full variable domain reads KAGVTQTPRYLIKTRGQQVTLSCSPISGHRSVSWYQQTPGQGLQFLFEYFSETQRNKGNFPGRFSGRQFSNSRSEMNVSTLELGDSALYLCASSLDTNTDTQYFGPGTRLTVL.